The 8 T cell receptor beta chains below come from one sample, sequenced in a study of T-cell memory formation after mild COVID-19. TCRdb passed the 5' RACE reads through MiXCR, listing each CDR3 protein once. The sample shows about 340,000 distinct CDR3 sequences, around 21% of them seen only once. The sample taken for sequencing was PBMCs or a T cell subset sorted from them (not recorded which). The receptor source for this set is an adult woman who had mild COVID-19 (a few samples of this study predate the infection). Cell type and time point are not known.

The V call is TRBV25-1, the J call TRBJ1-4; D ambiguous. Deletions cut 2 bases from V and 3 bases from J, with 13 bases between. This CDR3 is built from 16 residues. Germline V gene sequence: CDR1 MGHDK, CDR2 SYGVNS. CDR3 in amino acids: CASSELRTAANEKLFF. The CDR3 DNA follows: TGTGCCAGCAGTGAACTTCGGACCGCGGCTAATGAAAAACTGTTTTTT.

This chain links TRBV29-1 with TRBJ1-2; TRBD1 agrees at 7 bases. The CDR3 spans 12 residues. V was clipped by 7 bases and J by 2 bases; unmatched bases: 4. The germline CDR1 and CDR2 sequences are SQVTM and ANQGSEA. The CDR3 loop is CSARDSNYGYTF. The CDR3 DNA is TGCAGCGCCCGGGACAGCAACTATGGCTACACCTTC.

This chain connects TRBV11-2 to TRBJ2-5, with D tentatively TRBD2 (5 bases). Germline V gene data show CDR1 as SGHAT and CDR2 as FQNNGV. Trimming left V 2 bases short and J 1 base short, with 8 bases between. The CDR3 extends over 14 amino acids. CDR3 sequence reads: CASSLMSGQETQYF. DNA of the CDR3: TGTGCCAGCAGCTTAATGAGCGGCCAAGAGACCCAGTACTTC.

This clonotype came up a few times. The chain has TRBV20-1 and TRBJ2-7; D gene ambiguous. V was pared by 0 bases and J by 3 bases, with 9 bases between. From germline, CDR1 is DFQATT and CDR2 SNEGSKA (reference sequence). The CDR3 contains 13 residues. Here the CDR3 reads CSARDSRVYEQYF. In nucleotides, the CDR3 is TGCAGTGCTAGAGATTCGCGCGTCTACGAGCAGTACTTC.

The J gene is TRBJ2-1, the V gene TRBV24-1; D call uncertain. Looked up from germline, CDR1 is KGHDR and CDR2 is SFDVKD. The CDR3 runs to 13 residues. Deletions cut 3 bases from V and 6 bases from J, with 8 bases between. CDR3 region: CATSDARFNEQFF. The CDR3 coding sequence is TGTGCCACCAGTGATGCAAGATTCAATGAGCAGTTCTTC.

The chain is built from TRBV7-3 and TRBJ1-2; D remains unclear. V lost 5 bases and J lost 2, with 9 bases in between. The CDR3 covers 13 residues. CDR1 and CDR2 (germline): SGHTA, FQGTGA. The CDR3 reads CASSETANYGYTF. DNA of the CDR3: TGTGCCAGCAGCGAGACCGCCAACTATGGCTACACCTTC.

This sequence joins TRBV7-2 and TRBJ2-7, with 7 bases that match TRBD2. The germline V gene has CDR1 SGHTA and CDR2 FQGNSA. After removal of 0 bases from V and 0 bases from J, the junction contained 5 bases not matched to a gene. The CDR3 is made up of 16 amino acids. The CDR3 DNA sequence: TGTGCCAGCAGCTTAGCGGGCGGGGGACTCTCCTACGAGCAGTACTTC. It yields the protein CASSLAGGGLSYEQYF.

The chain recombines TRBV7-9 with TRBJ1-2; D is perhaps TRBD1 (5 bases). Germline V CDR1 and CDR2: SEHNR, FQNEAQ (reference sequence). The CDR3 has 17 residues. The ends were cut back, 5 bases at V and 2 bases at J, with 21 bases in the middle. CDR3 loop: CASSDLPWGVVNYGYTF. The CDR3 region has the DNA TGTGCCAGCAGCGATCTTCCCTGGGGGGTAGTAAACTATGGCTACACCTTC.